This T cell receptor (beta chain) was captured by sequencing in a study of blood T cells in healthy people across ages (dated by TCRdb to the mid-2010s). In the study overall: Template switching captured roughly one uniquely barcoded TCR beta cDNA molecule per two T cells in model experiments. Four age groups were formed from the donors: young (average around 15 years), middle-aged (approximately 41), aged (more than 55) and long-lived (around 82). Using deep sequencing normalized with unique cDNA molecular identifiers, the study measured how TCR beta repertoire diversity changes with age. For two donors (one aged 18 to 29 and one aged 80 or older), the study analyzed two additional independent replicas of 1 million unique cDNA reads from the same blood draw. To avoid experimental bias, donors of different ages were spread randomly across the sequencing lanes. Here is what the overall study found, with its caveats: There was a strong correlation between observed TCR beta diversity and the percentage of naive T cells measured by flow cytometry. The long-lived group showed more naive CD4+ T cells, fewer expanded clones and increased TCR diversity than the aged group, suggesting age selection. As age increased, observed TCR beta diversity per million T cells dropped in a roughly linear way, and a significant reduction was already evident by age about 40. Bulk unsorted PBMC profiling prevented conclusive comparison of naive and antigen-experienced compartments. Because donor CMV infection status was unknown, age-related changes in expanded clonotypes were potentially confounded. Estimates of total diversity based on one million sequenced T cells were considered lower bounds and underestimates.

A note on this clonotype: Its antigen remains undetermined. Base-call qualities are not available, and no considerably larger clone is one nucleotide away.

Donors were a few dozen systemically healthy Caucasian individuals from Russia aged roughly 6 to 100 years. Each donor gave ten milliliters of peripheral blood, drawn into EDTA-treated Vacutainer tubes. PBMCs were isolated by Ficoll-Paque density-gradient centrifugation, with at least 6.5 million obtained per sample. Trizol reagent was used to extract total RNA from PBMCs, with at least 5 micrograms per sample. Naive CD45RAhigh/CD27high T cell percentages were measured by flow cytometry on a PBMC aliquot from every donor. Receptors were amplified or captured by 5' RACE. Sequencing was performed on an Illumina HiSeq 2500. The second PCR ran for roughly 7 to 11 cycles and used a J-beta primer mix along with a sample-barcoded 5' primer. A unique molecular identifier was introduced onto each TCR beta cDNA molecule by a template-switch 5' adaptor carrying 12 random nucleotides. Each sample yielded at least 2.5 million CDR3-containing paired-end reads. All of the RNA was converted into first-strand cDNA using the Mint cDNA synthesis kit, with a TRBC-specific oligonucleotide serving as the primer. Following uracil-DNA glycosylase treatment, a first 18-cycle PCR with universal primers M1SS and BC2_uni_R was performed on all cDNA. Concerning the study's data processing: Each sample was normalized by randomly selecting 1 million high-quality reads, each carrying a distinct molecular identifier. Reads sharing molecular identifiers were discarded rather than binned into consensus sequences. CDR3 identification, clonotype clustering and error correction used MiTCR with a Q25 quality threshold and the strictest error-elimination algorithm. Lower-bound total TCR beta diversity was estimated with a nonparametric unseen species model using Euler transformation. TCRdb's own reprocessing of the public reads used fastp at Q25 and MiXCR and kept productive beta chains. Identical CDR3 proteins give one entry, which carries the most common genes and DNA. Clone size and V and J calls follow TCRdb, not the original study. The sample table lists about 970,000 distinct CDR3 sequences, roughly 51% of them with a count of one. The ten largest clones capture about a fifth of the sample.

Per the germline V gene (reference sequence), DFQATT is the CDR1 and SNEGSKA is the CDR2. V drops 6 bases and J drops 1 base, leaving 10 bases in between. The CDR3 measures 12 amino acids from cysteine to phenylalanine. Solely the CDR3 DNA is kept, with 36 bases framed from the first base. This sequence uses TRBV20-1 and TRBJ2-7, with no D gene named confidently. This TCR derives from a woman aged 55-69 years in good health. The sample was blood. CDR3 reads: CSAEYSSYEQYF. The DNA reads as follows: TGCAGTGCAGAGTACAGTTCCTACGAGCAGTACTTC.